Given below is one TCR beta chain in context. Libraries were prepared by immunoSEQ multiplex PCR; TCRdb keeps only in-frame clonotypes and omits some of them. The table records approximately 230,000 clones, more than 70% of them present only once. The data derive from a study of blood T cell repertoires in COVID-19. The CDR3 is made up of 12 amino acids. The germline V gene encodes CDR1 SQVTM and CDR2 ANQGSEA. Losses at the gene ends were 6 bases for V and 4 bases for J; bases not matched to a gene: 6. This TCR was sampled from a man older than 75 with acute or convalescent COVID-19. Sequenced sample: peripheral blood. The chain combines TRBV29-1 with TRBJ2-7, with 7 bases that match TRBD2. The CDR3 loop is CSVRPGGYEQYF. The CDR3, as DNA: TGCAGCGTAAGGCCGGGGGGTTACGAGCAGTACTTC.